The present T cell receptor (beta chain) was sequenced within a study of cytomegalovirus exposure and HLA in healthy donors (dated 2017 in TCRdb). Notes on the research overall: According to an earlier analysis of around 600 of the donors, 150 million to 200 million T cells yielded 90 million to 130 million unique TCR beta sequences and 276 Gb of sequence data. An early release that covered 500 to 800 HLA-typed donors contained about 300 gigabases of sequencing data and 70 million to 100 million unique TCR sequences. Of the 398 genotyped donors, roughly 80% fell in the genetic ancestry cluster associated with self-reported Caucasian donors. The study aimed to test whether signatures of past pathogen exposure could be identified by cataloging public T cell receptors. The T cell repertoires of some 670 subjects were profiled by immunosequencing and related to cytomegalovirus serostatus. Along with the approximately 700-subject first cohort, a separate validation cohort of over a hundred different subjects was used. High-throughput TCR immunosequencing, statistical association of individual TCRs with disease status, and machine learning were combined to predict cytomegalovirus infection status. To study patterns of TCR occurrence, a later analysis re-analyzed previously published TCR beta repertoires from 550 to 800 donors and added high-resolution HLA genotyping. Rather than drawing on any new phenotypic data, the later analysis identified candidate immune exposures from TCR beta sequences and the way those sequences occurred across donors. An earlier analysis of 587 of the donors used high-throughput TCR beta sequencing to judge whether each TCR beta V gene segment behaved as functional or pseudogenic. Donor age, sex, ethnicity and CMV serostatus were compiled alongside the repertoire data. Genome-wide SNP genotypes for about 65% of the 666 donors were used in a later genetic analysis, which treated that subset as a discovery cohort. All discovery cohort repertoires had been generated using a single sequencing platform. Both class I and class II loci were covered by HLA typing, at four-digit resolution. Typing coverage differed by locus: A, B, C, DRB1 and DQB1 were typed in about 620-640 donors, DQA1 in 500 to 550, DPA1 in approximately 600, and DPB1 in approximately 450. Because of strong linkage in the cohort, roughly five DR-DQ haplotypes were treated as single units for association and clustering. Among over 350 genotyped donors of the cohort, an average of around 240,000 unique TCR beta nucleotide sequences were sequenced per donor, 15% to 20% of them non-productive. What the research found in general, with its limitations: In a later analysis, over 15,000 TCR beta sequences were associated with specific HLA alleles at a false discovery rate of 0.05. In an earlier analysis of roughly 500 of the donors, most TCR beta V segments appeared in productive rearrangements about 87% or about 30% of the time, broadly matching IMGT annotations. Most CMV-associated TCR beta chains appeared to be HLA-restricted in a later analysis, and the HLA associations seemed to be driven largely by CMV exposure. Because the 87-base-pair reads could not distinguish some IMGT-functional V segments, including TRBV6-2 and TRBV6-3, those segments were excluded. The only immune exposure information available for the cohort was CMV serostatus. The classifier was reported to diagnose cytomegalovirus status with high specificity and sensitivity in both the original and validation cohorts. A later analysis found that TCR association rates varied across HLA loci, with DRB1 alleles showing the most associated TCRs and HLA-C alleles the fewest. An association between a missense DCLRE1C variant and V-gene and J-gene trimming of TCR beta chains was found in a later genetic analysis and replicated in an independent cohort. In vitro tests confirmed that a few of the cytomegalovirus-associated TCR beta chains recognize cytomegalovirus antigens. A further reported finding was that TCR beta sequences accurately predicted the HLA-A and HLA-B alleles for most subjects in the first cohort. About 17 rarely observed V segments, including chromosome 9 orphons, were excluded from the earlier analysis of about 610 of the donors because counts were too low. A later genetic analysis reported fewer N-insertions in productive TCRs among donors in an Asian-associated ancestry cluster than the roughly 690-donor mean. While some public TCRs were present in many individuals, most TCR sequences turned up only very rarely across donors. A cluster of highly shared sequence variants was judged likely to represent a technical artifact of the sequencing pipeline. When HLA alleles, especially DR and DQ, strongly co-occurred, attributing TCR associations to individual alleles was difficult. Roughly uniform sequencing depth across donors was assumed in presence/absence analyses, although this assumption may not hold. Several of the top co-occurrence clusters appeared to be linked to parvovirus B19, influenza, CMV and Epstein-Barr virus, according to a later analysis. Linkage disequilibrium might explain the correlated functional status among segregating V segments, but an unknown experimental factor could not be ruled out. The study listed over 150 TCR beta chains as associated with cytomegalovirus. HLA typing was unavailable for some donors at each locus, so association tests used only the typed subset. Only TCR beta chains were sequenced in this cohort, and the absence of alpha or paired-chain data limited detectable features. A later analysis found that HLA-associated TCR beta chains were more clonally expanded and had lower generation probabilities than equally common non-associated chains. It was suggested by the authors that the approach could potentially be generalized to other disease states and immunological phenotypes.

On this clone itself: Its antigen remains unidentified. No qualities accompany the bases; no much larger clone lies one base away.

The germline V gene specifies SGHRS as CDR1 and YFSETQ as CDR2. Relative to germline, V is missing 6 bases and J is missing 6 bases, with 14 bases of the junction outside any gene match. The CDR3 has 16 amino acids, counting the end cysteine and phenylalanine. Here the CDR3 DNA is all that survives: 48 bases in frame from base 1. The library was made by the immunoSEQ multiplex PCR assay. The multiplex PCR relied on a mix of 60 forward primers for TCR Vbeta segments and 13 reverse primers for TCR Jbeta segments. The CDR3 region of rearranged TCR beta genes was amplified from genomic DNA with a multiplex PCR assay. On the Illumina HiSeq System, the amplified TCR beta libraries were sequenced as 87-base-pair reads. Per the authors' processing: Across the 666 repertoires, a later analysis counted tens of millions of unique TCR beta chains, roughly 11 million of which were shared by at least two donors. Raw reads were error-corrected and collapsed into unique sequences by a nearest-neighbor algorithm in which closely related sequences were merged to remove PCR and sequencing errors. CDR3 sequences were aligned to IMGT reference sequences to assign V, D and J gene segments. For a sequence to be retained, a match of at least six nucleotides to both a V gene segment and a J gene segment was required. A rearrangement counted as productive if the CDR3 had no stop codons and remained in frame with V and J, and every other rearrangement counted as non-productive. CDR3 was defined by IMGT convention, running from the second conserved V-encoded cysteine to the conserved J-encoded phenylalanine. The earlier analysis of about 530 of the donors excluded any sequence lacking an unambiguous match to a single V gene segment. An earlier analysis of a few hundred of the donors classified V segments as functional when productive rearrangements were above 56.7% and as segregating when the standard deviation between donors was above 5%. A statistical classification framework was built for diagnosing cytomegalovirus status from the catalog of TCR beta chain sequences. In a later analysis, V and J genes were assigned by comparing TCR nucleotide sequences against IMGT/GENE-DB human TR gene sequences. The TCRdist pipeline was used in a later analysis to assign CDR3 sequences and most-parsimonious VDJ recombination scenarios. In a later analysis, each TCR beta chain was defined by its CDR3 amino acid sequence together with its V-gene family, and reads without a unique V-gene family were excluded. As a way to deal with suspected cross-contamination and a sequencing artifact, a later analysis dropped roughly 600 nucleotide sequences that were highly shared and had low generation probability. In a later analysis, a clonal expansion index was calculated for each public chain from normalized within-repertoire ranks of inferred template counts. In a later analysis, generation probabilities were computed using a VDJ recombination model fitted to out-of-frame rearrangements, and the results were checked against IGoR. In a later analysis, hypergeometric tests were used to score TCR-TCR, TCR-HLA and TCR-CMV co-occurrence, with a repertoire-size bias correction applied to TCR pairs. To estimate false discovery rates, a later analysis permuted the HLA or CMV assignments 20 times. A later analysis grouped co-occurring TCRs with DBSCAN, adding TCRdist sequence similarity when clustering within HLA-allele-positive subsets. Repertoires with fewer than 30,000 or more than 120,000 public chains were left out of co-occurrence clustering, as were a handful of repertoires with anomalous nucleotide sharing. The immuneACCESS repertoire file appears here via TCRdb, limited to in-frame rearrangements. These files lack a portion of the clones; in checked studies, under half of the deficit traces to unresolved V genes, and the cause of the others is not known. The V and J calls and clone size are taken from that table; D and trimming were inferred from the DNA. The sample data list around 190,000 clones, and 80% to 90% of these were observed just once. Around 0.3% of the sample is held by the ten biggest clonotypes.

The cohort comprised approximately 700 healthy bone marrow donors. At the time of sampling, every cohort member was nominally healthy, though immune exposures that went unrecorded were likely present. The donor was CMV seronegative and belonged to the group of around 350 seronegative cohort members. Each donor provided a peripheral blood sample, and peripheral blood mononuclear cells were used for TCR beta sequencing. Genomic DNA extraction from the blood cell samples was performed with the Qiagen DNeasy Blood Extraction Kit. The receptor's source is a woman in her twenties or thirties in good health and CMV-seronegative. The chain employs TRBV5-1 and TRBJ2-2, with TRBD1 identical over 7 junction bases. Sequencing was done on a sample of PBMCs. Here is the DNA: TGCGCCAGCAACCTCCTTAGACAGGGTGATGCCGGGGAGCTGTTTTTT. This yields the protein CASNLLRQGDAGELFF. The CDR3, completed at both ends by the reference TRBV5-1 and TRBJ2-2 genes, gives the full variable domain KAGVTQTPRYLIKTRGQQVTLSCSPISGHRSVSWYQQTPGQGLQFLFEYFSETQRNKGNFPGRFSGRQFSNSRSEMNVSTLELGDSALYLCASNLLRQGDAGELFFGEGSRLTVL.